These 31 T cell receptor beta chains came from one sample sequenced in a study of blood T cell repertoires in COVID-19. Generated by immunoSEQ multiplex PCR, the TCRdb table keeps only in-frame clones and is missing some. Of hundreds of thousands of clones in the sample, 87% were seen once. Material for sequencing was peripheral blood. These receptors all come from a man between 18 and 29 years old with active or convalescent COVID-19.

The chain is built from TRBV19 and TRBJ2-7, with D possibly TRBD1 on 6 matching bases. The CDR3 consists of 14 residues. V lost 4 bases and J lost 4, with 14 bases in between. Looked up from germline, CDR1 is LNHDA and CDR2 is SQIVND (reference sequence). CDR3 nucleotide sequence: TGTGCCAGTAGTACGGGATCAGGGGCGTACGAGCAGTACTTC. Its translation: CASSTGSGAYEQYF.

Only one count was recorded for this clone. The chain uses TRBV7-9 and TRBJ1-3, with 9 nucleotides matching TRBD1. V gave up 4 bases and J gave up 4 bases; unmatched junction bases: 5. CDR3 size: 15 residues. Germline values: CDR1 SEHNR, CDR2 FQNEAQ (reference sequence). This chain's CDR3 is CASSSPQGAGNTIYF. The CDR3 DNA is TGTGCCAGCAGCTCTCCACAGGGGGCGGGAAACACCATATATTTT. Filled out from reference TRBV7-9 and TRBJ1-3, the complete variable domain reads DTGVSQNPRHKITKRGQNVTFRCDPISEHNRLYWYRQTLGQGPEFLTYFQNEAQLEKSRLLSDRFSAERPKGSFSTLEIQRTEQGDSAMYLCASSSPQGAGNTIYFGEGSWLTVV.

The table lists this clone with a few counts. V and J are TRBV7-8 and TRBJ2-7; 10 bases line up with TRBD2. V was clipped by 5 bases and J by 5 bases; unmatched bases: 9. Germline assignment: CDR1 SGHVS and CDR2 FQNEAQ. The CDR3 has 15 amino acids. The CDR3 protein is CASSPKAGGFHEQYF. CDR3 in DNA: TGTGCCAGCAGCCCCAAAGCGGGGGGGTTCCACGAGCAGTACTTC.

In this sample, this clone turned up a few times. This chain connects TRBV21-1 to TRBJ1-2; the table names TRBD1, a call not compared with the DNA. TRBV21-1 represents a pseudogene. The CDR3 covers 15 residues. CDR3 in DNA: TGTGCCAGCAGCAAAGAAGTGGCACAGGTTGGCGGCTACACCTTC. Amino acids: CASSKEVAQVGGYTF.

The V gene is TRBV27, the J gene TRBJ2-1; a weak D match, TRBD1 (5 bases). This CDR3 comprises 13 residues. Trimming pared 7 bases from V and 5 bases from J, leaving 12 bases between. The germline gives CDR1 MNHEY, CDR2 SMNVEV (reference sequence). CDR3 region: CASTVQGNNEQFF. CDR3 bases: TGTGCCAGCACGGTCCAGGGTAACAATGAGCAGTTCTTC.

The gene calls are TRBV24-1 and TRBJ2-3; 11 nucleotides align to TRBD2. The J segment lost 3 bases and the V segment lost 1 base, leaving 2 bases of the junction unmatched. The V gene's germline CDR1 is KGHDR and CDR2 SFDVKD. This CDR3 spans 16 amino acids. The DNA of the CDR3 is TGTGCCACCAGTGATTTTTTAGCGGGAGGGACAGATACGCAGTATTTT. Translated, it gives CATSDFLAGGTDTQYF.

The rearrangement links TRBV7-9 to TRBJ2-5; D remains unclear. Germline V lookup: CDR1 SEHNR, CDR2 FQNEAQ (reference sequence). The CDR3 is 13 residues long. V lost 5 bases, J lost 1 base, and 8 bases lay in between. CDR3 amino acids: CASSPNSQETQYF. CDR3 nucleotides: TGTGCCAGCAGCCCGAACTCCCAAGAGACCCAGTACTTC.

V usage is TRBV21-1 and J usage is TRBJ1-5; the table's D call TRBD1 went unverified against the DNA. TRBV21-1 is a listed pseudogene. The CDR3 extends over 14 amino acids. CDR3 DNA sequence: TGTGCCAGCAGCGAGCGGGACAGGGTACAGCCCCAGCATTTT. Translated, it gives CASSERDRVQPQHF.

The chain uses TRBV11-3 and TRBJ1-6; D not certain. V was pared by 3 bases and J by 7 bases, with 7 bases between. Germline V gives CDR1 SGHNT, CDR2 YENEEA. There are 13 residues in the CDR3. CDR3 sequence reads: CASSFYPNSPLHF. The CDR3 region has the DNA TGTGCCAGCAGCTTCTACCCCAATTCACCCCTCCACTTT.

The chain is built from TRBV21-1 and TRBJ2-5; the table's D call, TRBD2, was not checked against the DNA. TRBV21-1 is deemed a pseudogene. The CDR3 sequence is 14 residues long. The CDR3 loop reads CASSKVPLQETQYF. The CDR3 DNA is TGTGCCAGCAGCAAAGTCCCACTCCAAGAGACCCAGTACTTC.

V usage is TRBV19 and J usage is TRBJ1-5; the D gene is possibly TRBD1 (5 bases). The CDR3 contains 16 residues. Germline lookup yields CDR1 LNHDA and CDR2 SQIVND (reference sequence). The ends were cut back, 6 bases at V and 1 base at J, with 16 bases in the middle. The CDR3: CASSEWRDGSNQPQHF. The CDR3 nucleotides read TGTGCCAGTAGCGAATGGAGGGACGGAAGCAATCAGCCCCAGCATTTT.

V is TRBV2 and J is TRBJ2-3; TRBD2 matches at 13 bases. Germline assignment: CDR1 SNHLY and CDR2 FYNNEI. The CDR3 is 14 residues long. J gave up 7 bases and V 9 bases, and 7 bases lay outside the gene matches. This CDR3 reads CASTTSGRSYTQYF. The DNA of the CDR3 is TGTGCCAGTACGACTAGCGGGAGGTCTTATACGCAGTATTTT.

This chain connects TRBV2 to TRBJ1-1; 9 bases fit TRBD1. This CDR3 has 14 residues. The J segment lost 8 bases and the V segment lost 6 bases, leaving 10 bases of the junction unmatched. Germline values: CDR1 SNHLY, CDR2 FYNNEI. The CDR3 DNA reads TGTGCCAGCAGAACGGACAGGGGCGTTCGCGAAGCTTTCTTT. It yields the protein CASRTDRGVREAFF.

DNA of the CDR3: TGTGCCAGCAGCCTATCCGGGACTAGCATCAATGAGCAGTTCTTC. It codes for CASSLSGTSINEQFF. This chain uses TRBV7-9 with TRBJ2-1; 9 bases match TRBD2. After removal of 5 bases from V and 6 bases from J, the junction contained 8 bases not matched to a gene. The V gene's germline CDR1 is SEHNR and CDR2 FQNEAQ (reference sequence). This CDR3 has 15 amino acids.

The chain has TRBV4-1 and TRBJ2-3; perhaps TRBD2 as D (6 bases). The germline gives CDR1 MGHRA, CDR2 YSYEKL. The CDR3 runs to 14 residues. Trimming left V 7 bases short and J 3 bases short, with 14 bases between. The CDR3 here is CASNLDGSTDTQYF. CDR3 in DNA: TGCGCCAGCAACTTGGACGGGAGTACAGATACGCAGTATTTT.

The chain carries TRBV6-5 and TRBJ1-5; D unresolved. Trimming pared 8 bases from V and 4 bases from J, leaving 12 bases between. Germline CDR1 and CDR2: MNHEY and SVGAGI. CDR3 length: 13 residues. CDR3 DNA sequence: TGTGCCAGCCGCAATCGAGAGAATCAGCCCCAGCATTTT. Translation gives CASRNRENQPQHF.

The chain joins TRBV9 to TRBJ2-2; TRBD1 agrees at 7 bases. The germline CDR1 and CDR2 sequences are SGDLS and YYNGEE. The CDR3 sequence is 15 residues long. V lost 3 bases and J lost 1; bases outside the gene matches: 3. Here the CDR3 reads CASSGGTVNTGELFF. CDR3 coding DNA: TGTGCCAGCAGCGGAGGGACAGTGAACACCGGGGAGCTGTTTTTT. Filled out from reference TRBV9 and TRBJ2-2, the complete variable domain reads DSGVTQTPKHLITATGQRVTLRCSPRSGDLSVYWYQQSLDQGLQFLIQYYNGEERAKGNILERFSAQQFPDLHSELNLSSLELGDSALYFCASSGGTVNTGELFFGEGSRLTVL.

The rearrangement joins TRBV6-6 to TRBJ2-7; 7 bases align to TRBD2. The ends lost 6 bases at V and 3 bases at J; junction bases unmatched: 5. This CDR3 region has 13 residues. The V gene's germline CDR1 is MNHNY and CDR2 SVGAGI (reference sequence). CDR3 in amino acids: CASSRDYHYEQYF. DNA of the CDR3: TGTGCCAGCAGCAGGGACTACCACTACGAGCAGTACTTC.

The V gene is TRBV20-1, the J gene TRBJ2-7; a possible D gene is TRBD2 (5 bases). V was pared by 3 bases and J by 1 base, with 10 bases between. Germline V gene sequence: CDR1 DFQATT, CDR2 SNEGSKA (reference sequence). The CDR3 extends over 13 amino acids. CDR3 in DNA: TGCAGTGCTAGTAGAGGGAGATCCTACGAGCAGTACTTC. Its protein product is CSASRGRSYEQYF.

This clone has only one observation. The chain links TRBV5-1 to TRBJ2-1; possibly TRBD2 for D (5 bases). Trimming pared 5 bases from V and 12 bases from J, leaving 15 bases between. This CDR3 has 12 amino acids. Germline CDR1 reads SGHRS; CDR2 reads YFSETQ. This CDR3 reads CASSSTGGRQFF. Here the CDR3 DNA reads TGCGCCAGCAGTTCCACCGGTGGGAGGCAGTTCTTC.

The chain links TRBV6-6 to TRBJ1-1; no clear D. The length of the CDR3 is 15 residues. The V end lost 1 base, the J end lost 5 bases, and 14 bases lay between the germline ends. Germline V gene sequence: CDR1 MNHNY, CDR2 SVGAGI (reference sequence). The CDR3 DNA reads TGTGCCAGCAGTTACTGGCAGGTAGAACCGACTGAAGCTTTCTTT. This translates into CASSYWQVEPTEAFF.

This clone was counted at least ten times. The chain joins TRBV5-1 to TRBJ1-1; D unresolved. The CDR3 runs to 13 residues. Trimming left V 4 bases short and J 0 bases short, with 7 bases between. Germline CDR1 and CDR2: SGHRS and YFSETQ. The CDR3, as DNA: TGCGCCAGCAGCACAGACATGAACACTGAAGCTTTCTTT. This sequence encodes CASSTDMNTEAFF.

The chain has TRBV4-1 and TRBJ1-2; weak D call: TRBD1 (6 bases). Between the trimmed V and J ends, which lost 4 bases and 5 bases, there was a span of 11 bases. The length of the CDR3 is 13 residues. Germline-derived CDR1 and CDR2 are MGHRA and YSYEKL. The CDR3 coding sequence is TGCGCCAGCAGCCCCCAGGGGTCTTATGGCTACACCTTC. This sequence encodes CASSPQGSYGYTF.

V and J are TRBV24-1 and TRBJ1-2; D uncertain. This CDR3 region has 14 residues. V was cut by 4 bases and J by 3 bases, with 11 bases left in between. Germline V CDR1 and CDR2: KGHDR, SFDVKD. Written as DNA, the CDR3 is TGTGCCACCAGTGAATCCAAGGGAGACTATGGCTACACCTTC. Translation gives CATSESKGDYGYTF.

This CDR3 is CSAADSYGYTF. Here the CDR3 DNA reads TGCAGTGCCGCGGACTCATATGGCTACACCTTC. V is TRBV20-1 and J is TRBJ1-2; D gene unclear. With 6 bases removed from V and 5 bases from J, the gap between germline ends came to 10 bases. Germline loops: CDR1 DFQATT, CDR2 SNEGSKA (reference sequence). The CDR3 has 11 amino acids.

CDR3: CASSLSLAALTQYF. CDR3 DNA sequence: TGTGCCAGCAGCTTGAGTCTAGCGGCTCTTACGCAGTATTTT. The rearrangement uses TRBV7-9 and TRBJ2-3, with TRBD2 matching 7 bases. The CDR3 has 14 amino acids. J lost 8 bases, V lost 3 bases, and 8 bases had no gene match. Germline loops: CDR1 SEHNR, CDR2 FQNEAQ (reference sequence). Full variable domain (missing parts from reference TRBV7-9 and TRBJ2-3): DTGVSQNPRHKITKRGQNVTFRCDPISEHNRLYWYRQTLGQGPEFLTYFQNEAQLEKSRLLSDRFSAERPKGSFSTLEIQRTEQGDSAMYLCASSLSLAALTQYFGPGTRLTVL.

This clone has just a few counts. This rearrangement joins TRBV18 to TRBJ2-1; D is perhaps TRBD2 (5 bases). This CDR3 has 13 amino acids. CDR1 is KGHSH and CDR2 is LQKENI in the germline V gene. The V gene lost 3 bases and the J gene lost 4 bases, with 7 bases spanning the gap. CDR3 residues: CASSPGVYNEQFF. Here the CDR3 DNA reads TGTGCCAGCTCACCCGGGGTTTACAATGAGCAGTTCTTC.

This clone was detected only once. The V call is TRBV7-9, the J call TRBJ1-2, with a weak D call TRBD1 (6 bases). Trimming stripped 5 bases from V and 5 bases from J, with 12 bases between. CDR1 is SEHNR, CDR2 FQNEAQ, per germline (reference sequence). This CDR3 comprises 13 residues. Here the CDR3 DNA reads TGTGCCAGCAGCCTCGGACAGACTTATGGCTACACCTTC. This sequence encodes CASSLGQTYGYTF.

The rearrangement uses TRBV6-5 and TRBJ2-1, with a possible D match to TRBD2 (6 bases). Trimming removed 6 bases at V and 9 bases at J, with 15 bases between. Germline CDR1 and CDR2: MNHEY and SVGAGI. The CDR3 has 13 residues. CDR3 loop: CASRKTSLPEQFF. The CDR3 nucleotides are TGTGCCAGCAGAAAGACTAGTCTCCCTGAGCAGTTCTTC.

This chain connects TRBV28 to TRBJ2-7, with D perhaps matching TRBD1 (5 bases). The V end was cut by 3 bases, the J end by 3 bases, with 12 bases between. The CDR3 loop spans 14 amino acids. From germline, CDR1 is MDHEN and CDR2 SYDVKM. This CDR3 reads CASSFRARGYEQYF. CDR3 nucleotide sequence: TGTGCCAGCAGTTTCCGGGCTAGGGGCTACGAGCAGTACTTC.

The chain recombines TRBV9 with TRBJ2-7; the match to TRBD2 covers 10 bases. The CDR3 loop spans 17 amino acids. In germline, CDR1 is SGDLS, CDR2 YYNGEE. V trimming: 0 bases; J trimming: 2 bases; junction bases outside the gene matches: 8. CDR3 loop: CASSVGVSTSGAYEQYF. The CDR3 DNA reads TGTGCCAGCAGCGTAGGGGTCTCTACTAGCGGGGCCTACGAGCAGTACTTC.